The 26 T cell receptor beta chains below come from one sample, sequenced in a study of blood T cell repertoires in COVID-19. The repertoire was sequenced with immunoSEQ multiplex PCR; TCRdb's copy has only in-frame clones and lacks some. Among tens of thousands of clones listed, about 77% were seen once. Sequencing was done on a sample of peripheral blood. These receptors all stem from a man in his sixties or seventies with COVID-19, enrolled during active disease.

This clone showed up just a few times. V gene TRBV7-2 combines with J gene TRBJ2-7; TRBD1 matches at 10 bases. Germline V gene sequence: CDR1 SGHTA, CDR2 FQGNSA. V shed 5 bases and J 4 bases; nucleotides not matched to a gene: 2. This CDR3 spans 13 amino acids. Here the CDR3 DNA reads TGTGCCAGCAGCCCGGGACAGGGGTACGAGCAGTACTTC. As protein: CASSPGQGYEQYF.

This rearrangement joins TRBV4-3 to TRBJ2-3; 9 bases fit TRBD1. The germline gives CDR1 LGHNA, CDR2 YSLEER. The CDR3 covers 17 residues. Trimming took 1 base from V and 3 from J; bases not matched to a gene: 8. The DNA for the CDR3 is TGCGCCAGCAGCCAAGCAATTACAGGGGGCGGTACAGATACGCAGTATTTT. This translates into CASSQAITGGGTDTQYF.

This CDR3 reads CASSEPYSSADTQYF. DNA for the CDR3: TGTGCCAGCAGTGAACCGTACAGTAGCGCAGATACGCAGTATTTT. This rearrangement joins TRBV2 to TRBJ2-3, with a weak D call TRBD2 (5 bases). V was shortened by 2 bases and J by 4 bases, with 13 bases between the two germline ends. CDR1 is SNHLY and CDR2 is FYNNEI in the germline V gene. This CDR3 contains 15 residues. Full variable domain (rest looked up from reference TRBV2 and TRBJ2-3): EPEVTQTPSHQVTQMGQEVILRCVPISNHLYFYWYRQILGQKVEFLVSFYNNEISEKSEIFDDQFSVERPDGSNFTLKIRSTKLEDSAMYFCASSEPYSSADTQYFGPGTRLTVL.

The V and J genes are TRBV4-3 and TRBJ1-1; 8 bases align to TRBD1. V shed 3 bases, J shed 5 bases, and the junction held 5 bases outside the gene matches. CDR1 is LGHNA, CDR2 YSLEER, per germline. The CDR3 sequence is 14 residues long. CDR3 protein: CASSHADRATEAFF. Here the CDR3 DNA reads TGCGCCAGCAGCCACGCGGACAGGGCTACTGAAGCTTTCTTT.

Comments on this clone: The junction departs from germline at one end; a sequencing error may be responsible. This sequence joins TRBV27 and TRBJ1-5, with TRBD1 as a possible D gene (5 bases). The CDR3 extends over 15 amino acids. The germline V gene has CDR1 MNHEY and CDR2 SMNVEV (reference sequence). CDR3: CAGSPWRGSNQPQHF. CDR3 nucleotides: TGTGCCGGCAGTCCCTGGAGGGGTAGCAATCAGCCCCAGCATTTT.

This sequence joins TRBV7-3 and TRBJ1-1; 7 positions agree with TRBD1. Germline V gives CDR1 SGHTA, CDR2 FQGTGA. This CDR3 contains 13 residues. The junction had 3 bases not matched to a gene; V was cut back by 7 bases and J by 1 base. The CDR3 region is CASKRTGNTEAFF. The CDR3 DNA sequence: TGTGCCAGCAAGAGGACAGGGAACACTGAAGCTTTCTTT.

The rearrangement links TRBV29-1 to TRBJ2-5; TRBD1 matches at 9 bases. Trimming took 5 bases from V and 3 from J; bases not matched to a gene: 7. CDR1 SQVTM and CDR2 ANQGSEA come from the germline V gene. CDR3 length: 14 amino acids. As DNA, the CDR3 is TGCAGCGTTCAAAGAGGGACAGGGAAAGAGACCCAGTACTTC. This translates into CSVQRGTGKETQYF.

The V and J genes are TRBV6-6 and TRBJ2-1; TRBD2 aligns across 13 bases. V lost 2 bases, J lost 13 bases, and 5 bases stayed unmatched. Germline V gene data show CDR1 as MNHNY and CDR2 as SVGAGI (reference sequence). The CDR3 contains 14 residues. The CDR3 reads CASSYGTSGNPQFF. In DNA, the CDR3 is TGTGCCAGCAGTTACGGGACTAGCGGGAACCCACAGTTCTTC.

This chain joins TRBV28 and TRBJ2-3; 7 positions match TRBD2. Trimming cost V 5 bases and J 7 bases; bases outside gene matches: 6. In germline, CDR1 is MDHEN, CDR2 SYDVKM. CDR3 length equals 13 residues. This CDR3 reads CASSPGGGYTQYF. The CDR3 nucleotides read TGTGCCAGCAGTCCGGGAGGCGGGTATACGCAGTATTTT.

This clone was counted at least ten times. The chain uses TRBV30 and TRBJ2-7, with TRBD2 matching 11 bases. V shed 0 bases and J 4 bases; nucleotides not matched to a gene: 8. Germline V gene sequence: CDR1 GTSNPN, CDR2 SVGIG (reference sequence). The CDR3 is 16 residues long. This chain's CDR3 is CAWSVLWASGRYEQYF. The CDR3 DNA reads as TGTGCCTGGAGTGTACTATGGGCTAGCGGGAGGTACGAGCAGTACTTC.

This chain joins TRBV13 and TRBJ2-1; TRBD1 agrees at 9 bases. J lost 7 bases, V lost 3 bases, and 7 bases had no gene match. The CDR3 covers 15 residues. Germline lookup yields CDR1 PRHDT and CDR2 FYEKMQ (reference sequence). The CDR3 region is CASSFRHRGRNEQFF. For the CDR3, the DNA is TGTGCCAGCAGCTTTCGACACAGGGGGCGAAATGAGCAGTTCTTC.

This clone was detected only once. The rearrangement uses TRBV6-2 or TRBV6-3 and TRBJ1-5; D call uncertain. The CDR3 runs to 12 residues. Between the trimmed V and J ends, which lost 6 bases and 5 bases, there was a span of 8 bases. The V gene's germline CDR1 is MNHEY and CDR2 SVGEGT. The CDR3 DNA follows: TGTGCCAGCAGCCGAGGCGATCAGCCCCAGCATTTT. Amino acid sequence: CASSRGDQPQHF.

This chain uses TRBV6-6 with TRBJ2-7; a possible D gene is TRBD2 (5 bases). Germline V gives CDR1 MNHNY, CDR2 SVGAGI (reference sequence). This CDR3 comprises 14 residues. The V and J ends lost 6 bases and 2 bases respectively, with 14 bases between them. The DNA for the CDR3 is TGTGCCAGCAGGAGGGTGGCTAGTCCCTACGAGCAGTACTTC. Translation: CASRRVASPYEQYF.

This clone occurred a few times. The V and J genes are TRBV7-2 and TRBJ2-2, with TRBD1 identical over 8 bases. There are 17 residues in the CDR3. Losses at the gene ends were 5 bases for V and 5 bases for J; bases not matched to a gene: 13. Germline loops: CDR1 SGHTA, CDR2 FQGNSA. The CDR3 loop is CASSTQRQGMRTGELFF. The CDR3 DNA reads TGTGCCAGCAGCACACAGCGACAGGGGATGAGGACCGGGGAGCTGTTTTTT. Filled out from reference TRBV7-2 and TRBJ2-2, the complete variable domain reads GAGVSQSPSNKVTEKGKDVELRCDPISGHTALYWYRQSLGQGLEFLIYFQGNSAPDKSGLPSDRFSAERTGGSVSTLTIQRTQQEDSAVYLCASSTQRQGMRTGELFFGEGSRLTVL.

This sequence joins TRBV7-2 and TRBJ2-7; TRBD1 is a possible D gene (6 bases). V was cut by 1 base and J by 1 base, with 11 bases left in between. Per germline, CDR1 SGHTA and CDR2 FQGNSA. The CDR3 length is 15 residues. For the CDR3, the DNA is TGTGCCAGCAGCTTAGGGCAGGGGTGGTCCTACGAGCAGTACTTC. Protein: CASSLGQGWSYEQYF. Variable domain in full (rest from reference TRBV7-2 and TRBJ2-7): GAGVSQSPSNKVTEKGKDVELRCDPISGHTALYWYRQSLGQGLEFLIYFQGNSAPDKSGLPSDRFSAERTGGSVSTLTIQRTQQEDSAVYLCASSLGQGWSYEQYFGPGTRLTVT.

This clone has a handful of counts. CDR3 amino acids: CASMGQRGQFSPLHF. The CDR3 bases are TGTGCCAGTATGGGACAAAGAGGGCAATTTTCACCCCTCCACTTT. The J gene is TRBJ1-6, the V gene TRBV28; a possible D gene is TRBD1 (6 bases). The CDR3 has 15 amino acids. V shed 9 bases and J shed 9 bases, with 21 bases lying between them. The germline V gene has CDR1 MDHEN and CDR2 SYDVKM.

This rearrangement joins TRBV28 to TRBJ1-3; D gene unclear. Per the germline V gene, CDR1 is MDHEN and CDR2 is SYDVKM. The ends were cut back, 5 bases at V and 0 bases at J, with 11 bases in the middle. This CDR3 is 15 amino acids long. Here the CDR3 reads CASSPQIRSGNTIYF. DNA for the CDR3: TGTGCCAGCAGTCCGCAGATCCGCTCTGGAAACACCATATATTTT.

V is TRBV4-1 and J is TRBJ1-1; TRBD1 agrees at 12 bases. Looked up from germline, CDR1 is MGHRA and CDR2 is YSYEKL. This CDR3 has 15 amino acids. The J segment lost 4 bases and the V segment lost 5 bases, leaving 5 bases of the junction unmatched. This CDR3 is CASSSPGQGATEAFF. In DNA form, the CDR3 reads TGCGCCAGCAGCTCTCCGGGACAGGGGGCCACTGAAGCTTTCTTT.

The gene calls are TRBV5-1 and TRBJ2-3; TRBD2 aligns across 7 bases. V lost 0 bases to trimming and J lost 8 bases; unmatched junction nucleotides: 3. The germline gives CDR1 SGHRS, CDR2 YFSETQ. CDR3 length: 13 residues. The CDR3 DNA reads TGCGCCAGCAGCTTGGCACTAGCGCGTACGCAGTATTTT. Translated, it gives CASSLALARTQYF.

Many counts were recorded for this clone. The chain has TRBV10-3 and TRBJ1-1, with D possibly TRBD1 on 6 matching bases. Trimming left V 10 bases short and J 1 base short, with 16 bases between. Germline-derived CDR1 and CDR2 are ENHRY and SYGVKD. This CDR3 region has 14 residues. The CDR3: CATVSDRTNTEAFF. CDR3 bases: TGTGCCACCGTCTCTGACAGGACGAACACTGAAGCTTTCTTT.

The rearrangement joins TRBV27 to TRBJ1-4; D perhaps matches TRBD1 (5 bases). V lost 4 bases, J lost 4 bases, and 13 bases lay in between. Germline values: CDR1 MNHEY, CDR2 SMNVEV (reference sequence). This CDR3 spans 15 amino acids. The CDR3 DNA reads as TGTGCCAGCAGTTCCCCCAGGGCAATTAATGAAAAACTGTTTTTT. Its protein is CASSSPRAINEKLFF.

In its sample, this clone was seen a few times. The rearrangement uses TRBV29-1 and TRBJ1-5, with D unresolved. Germline CDR1 and CDR2: SQVTM and ANQGSEA. V lost 4 bases, J lost 1 base, and 5 bases lay in between. This CDR3 comprises 12 residues. The DNA for the CDR3 is TGCAGCGTTGGTCAGAGCAATCAGCCCCAGCATTTT. It is translated as CSVGQSNQPQHF.

The genes are TRBV6-6 and TRBJ1-1; the D gene is possibly TRBD1 (5 bases). The CDR3 has 13 amino acids. Germline lookup yields CDR1 MNHNY and CDR2 SVGAGI (reference sequence). The CDR3: CANRGSQNTEAFF. CDR3 coding DNA: TGTGCTAATAGGGGCAGTCAGAACACTGAAGCTTTCTTT.

This clone was recorded only once. This chain connects TRBV19 to TRBJ2-1, with 14 bases fitting TRBD2. V shed 5 bases and J 12 bases; nucleotides not matched to a gene: 12. This CDR3 has 16 residues. Germline lookup yields CDR1 LNHDA and CDR2 SQIVND (reference sequence). This chain's CDR3 is CASSAATGTSGRMQFF. Written as DNA, the CDR3 is TGTGCCAGTAGTGCAGCAACCGGGACTAGCGGGAGAATGCAGTTCTTC.

This clone was detected once. The chain joins TRBV12-5 to TRBJ2-3; 7 nucleotides agree with TRBD1. Germline-derived CDR1 and CDR2 are LGHNT and FRNRAP. This CDR3 is built from 16 residues. J lost 2 bases, V lost 5 bases, and 10 bases had no gene match. CDR3 sequence (DNA): TGTGCTAGTGGTCTTGGTCGACAGGGTTCCACAGATACGCAGTATTTT. It codes for CASGLGRQGSTDTQYF.

The rearrangement links TRBV21-1 to TRBJ2-5; no check of the table's D call, TRBD1, against the DNA was made. TRBV21-1 is classified as a pseudogene. CDR3 size: 24 residues. The CDR3 region is CASSSSIDRALGGHLTTYQETQYF. The CDR3 DNA sequence: TGTGCCAGCAGCTCCTCTATCGACAGGGCTCTCGGAGGCCACCTAACAACCTACCAAGAGACCCAGTACTTC.